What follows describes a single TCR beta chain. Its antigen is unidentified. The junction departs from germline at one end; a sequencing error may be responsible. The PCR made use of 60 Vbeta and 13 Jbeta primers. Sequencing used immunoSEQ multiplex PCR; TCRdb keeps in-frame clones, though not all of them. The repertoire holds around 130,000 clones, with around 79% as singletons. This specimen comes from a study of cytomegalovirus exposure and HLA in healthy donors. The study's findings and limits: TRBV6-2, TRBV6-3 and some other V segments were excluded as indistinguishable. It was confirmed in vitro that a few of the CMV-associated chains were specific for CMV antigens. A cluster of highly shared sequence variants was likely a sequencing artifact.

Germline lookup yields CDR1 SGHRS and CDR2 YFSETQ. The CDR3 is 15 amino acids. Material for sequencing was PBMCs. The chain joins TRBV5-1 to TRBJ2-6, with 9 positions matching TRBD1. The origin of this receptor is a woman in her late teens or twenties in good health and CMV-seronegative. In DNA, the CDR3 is TGCGCCAGCAGAACAGGGGGCTCTGGGGCCAACGGCCTGACTTTC. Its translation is CASRTGGSGANGLTF.